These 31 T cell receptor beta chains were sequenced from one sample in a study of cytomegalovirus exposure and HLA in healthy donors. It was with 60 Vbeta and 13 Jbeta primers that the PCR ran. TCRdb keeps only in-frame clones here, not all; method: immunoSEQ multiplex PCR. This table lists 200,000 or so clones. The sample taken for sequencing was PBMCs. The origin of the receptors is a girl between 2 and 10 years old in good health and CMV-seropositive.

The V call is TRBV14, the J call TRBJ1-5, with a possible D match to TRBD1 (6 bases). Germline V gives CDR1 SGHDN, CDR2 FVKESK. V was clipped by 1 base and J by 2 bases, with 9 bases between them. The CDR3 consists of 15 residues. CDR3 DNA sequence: TGTGCCAGCAGCCAAGTACGACAGGGCAATCAGCCCCAGCATTTT. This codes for CASSQVRQGNQPQHF. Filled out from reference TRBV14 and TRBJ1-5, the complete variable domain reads EAGVTQFPSHSVIEKGQTVTLRCDPISGHDNLYWYRRVMGKEIKFLLHFVKESKQDESGMPNNRFLAERTGGTYSTLKVQPAELEDSGVYFCASSQVRQGNQPQHFGDGTRLSIL.

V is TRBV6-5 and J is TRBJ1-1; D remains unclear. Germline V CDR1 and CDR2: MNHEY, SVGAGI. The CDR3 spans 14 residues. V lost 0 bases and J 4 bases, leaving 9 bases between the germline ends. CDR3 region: CASSYSTVATEAFF. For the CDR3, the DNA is TGTGCCAGCAGTTACTCTACCGTAGCCACTGAAGCTTTCTTT.

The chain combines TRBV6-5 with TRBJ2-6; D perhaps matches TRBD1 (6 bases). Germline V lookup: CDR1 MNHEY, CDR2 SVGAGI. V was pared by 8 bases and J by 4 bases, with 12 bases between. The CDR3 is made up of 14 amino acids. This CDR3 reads CASGDQGGANVLTF. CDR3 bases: TGTGCCAGCGGCGATCAGGGGGGGGCCAACGTCCTGACTTTC.

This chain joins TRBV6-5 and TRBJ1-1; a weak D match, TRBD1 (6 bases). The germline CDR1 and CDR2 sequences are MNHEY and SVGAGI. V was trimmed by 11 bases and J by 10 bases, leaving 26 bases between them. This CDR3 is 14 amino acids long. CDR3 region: CAVLPPGGQKRAFF. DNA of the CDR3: TGTGCCGTACTACCGCCCGGGGGGCAAAAAAGAGCTTTCTTT.

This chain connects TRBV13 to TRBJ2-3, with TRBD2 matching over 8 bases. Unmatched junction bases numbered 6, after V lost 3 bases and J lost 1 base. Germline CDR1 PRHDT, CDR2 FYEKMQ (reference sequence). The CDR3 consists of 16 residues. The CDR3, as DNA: TGTGCCAGCAGCTTGGAGCGGGAGTTCGGCACAGATACGCAGTATTTT. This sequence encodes CASSLEREFGTDTQYF.

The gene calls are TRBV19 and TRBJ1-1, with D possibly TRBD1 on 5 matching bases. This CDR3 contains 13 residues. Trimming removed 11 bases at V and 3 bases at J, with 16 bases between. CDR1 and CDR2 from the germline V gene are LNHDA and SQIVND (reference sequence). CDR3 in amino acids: CACLRGGDTEAFF. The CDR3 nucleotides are TGTGCCTGCCTTCGTGGGGGGGACACTGAAGCTTTCTTT.

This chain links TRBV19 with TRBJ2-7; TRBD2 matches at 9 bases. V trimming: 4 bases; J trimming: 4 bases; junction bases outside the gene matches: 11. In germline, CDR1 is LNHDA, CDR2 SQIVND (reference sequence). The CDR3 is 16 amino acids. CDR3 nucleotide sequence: TGTGCCAGTAGTACCCCCCTTAGCGGGAGAAGATACGAGCAGTACTTC. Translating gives CASSTPLSGRRYEQYF.

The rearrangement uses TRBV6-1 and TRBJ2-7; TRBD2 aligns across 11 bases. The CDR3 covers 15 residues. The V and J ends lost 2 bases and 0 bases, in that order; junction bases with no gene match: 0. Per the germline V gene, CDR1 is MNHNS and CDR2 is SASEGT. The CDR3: CASSELAGGSYEQYF. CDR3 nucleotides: TGTGCCAGCAGTGAACTAGCGGGAGGCTCCTACGAGCAGTACTTC.

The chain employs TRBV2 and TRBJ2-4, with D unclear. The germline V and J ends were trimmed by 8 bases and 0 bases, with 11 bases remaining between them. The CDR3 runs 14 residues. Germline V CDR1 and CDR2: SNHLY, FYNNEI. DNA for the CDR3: TGTGCCAGCCTAATCGATCTAGCCAAAAACATTCAGTACTTC. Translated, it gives CASLIDLAKNIQYF.

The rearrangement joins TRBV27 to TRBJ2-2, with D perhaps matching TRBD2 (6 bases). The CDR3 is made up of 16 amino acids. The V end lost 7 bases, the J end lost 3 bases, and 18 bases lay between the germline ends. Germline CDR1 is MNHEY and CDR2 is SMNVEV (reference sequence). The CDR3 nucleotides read TGTGCCAGCACGACTAGTTGGTTTTCGGACACCGGGGAGCTGTTTTTT. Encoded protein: CASTTSWFSDTGELFF.

The DNA of the CDR3 is TGTGCCAGCAGCACAGGGGGCGCGGAATTGGAGTACTTC. This gives the protein CASSTGGAELEYF. The chain is built from TRBV28 and TRBJ2-7; TRBD1 agrees at 9 bases. The CDR3 has 13 residues. Germline V CDR1 and CDR2: MDHEN, SYDVKM. V lost 6 bases, J lost 11 bases, and 11 bases stayed unmatched.

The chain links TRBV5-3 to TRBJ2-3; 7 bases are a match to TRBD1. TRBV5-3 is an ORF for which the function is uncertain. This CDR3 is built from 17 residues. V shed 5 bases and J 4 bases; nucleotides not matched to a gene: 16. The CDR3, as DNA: TGTGCCAGAAGTAAGACAGGGAAGATTTTGTGGTCAGATACGCAGTATTTT. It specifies CARSKTGKILWSDTQYF.

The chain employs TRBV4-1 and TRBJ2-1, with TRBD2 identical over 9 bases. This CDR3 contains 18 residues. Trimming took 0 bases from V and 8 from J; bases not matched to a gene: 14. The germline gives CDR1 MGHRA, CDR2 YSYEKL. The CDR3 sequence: CASSQERGVGGRGDEQFF. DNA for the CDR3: TGCGCCAGCAGCCAAGAGAGGGGTGTGGGCGGGAGGGGTGATGAGCAGTTCTTC.

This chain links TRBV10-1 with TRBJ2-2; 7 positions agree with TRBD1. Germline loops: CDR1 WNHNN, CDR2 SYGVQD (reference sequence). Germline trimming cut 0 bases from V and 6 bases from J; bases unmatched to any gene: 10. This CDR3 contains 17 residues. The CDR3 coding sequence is TGCGCCAGCAGTGAGTCGAACAGGGGCCTTTTCGCCGGGGAGCTGTTTTTT. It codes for CASSESNRGLFAGELFF.

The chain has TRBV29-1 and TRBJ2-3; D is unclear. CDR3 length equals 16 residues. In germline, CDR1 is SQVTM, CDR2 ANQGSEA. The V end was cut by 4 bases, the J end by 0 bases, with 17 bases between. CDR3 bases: TGCAGCGTTGCTCCCCTAGGCGGTTCTAGCACAGATACGCAGTATTTT. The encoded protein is CSVAPLGGSSTDTQYF.

The CDR3 protein is CASSEMGTENQPQHF. The CDR3 nucleotides are TGTGCCAGCAGTGAAATGGGGACAGAAAATCAGCCCCAGCATTTT. The genes are TRBV6-1 and TRBJ1-5, with 7 bases that match TRBD1. Germline CDR1 and CDR2: MNHNS and SASEGT. Unmatched junction bases numbered 5, after V lost 2 bases and J lost 4 bases. The CDR3 spans 15 residues.

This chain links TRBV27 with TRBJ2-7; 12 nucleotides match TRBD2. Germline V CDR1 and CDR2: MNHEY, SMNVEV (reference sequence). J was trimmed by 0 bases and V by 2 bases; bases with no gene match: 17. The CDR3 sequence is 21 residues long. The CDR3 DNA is TGTGCCAGCAGTTTAAAAGGTGGTGGGGCTAGCGGGAGGGCCGACTCCTACGAGCAGTACTTC. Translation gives CASSLKGGGASGRADSYEQYF.

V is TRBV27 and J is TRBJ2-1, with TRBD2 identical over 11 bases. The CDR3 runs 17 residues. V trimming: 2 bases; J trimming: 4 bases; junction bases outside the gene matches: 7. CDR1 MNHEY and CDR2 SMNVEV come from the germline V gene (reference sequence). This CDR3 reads CASSLVTGTSGYNEQFF. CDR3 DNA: TGTGCCAGCAGTTTAGTGACCGGGACTAGCGGATACAATGAGCAGTTCTTC.

CDR3 residues: CSAGTSGISYNEQFF. CDR3 nucleotides: TGCAGCGCTGGGACTAGCGGGATCTCCTACAATGAGCAGTTCTTC. The chain couples TRBV29-1 to TRBJ2-1; 13 bases align to TRBD2. Germline CDR1 and CDR2: SQVTM and ANQGSEA. The ends lost 7 bases at V and 0 bases at J; junction bases unmatched: 3. The length of the CDR3 is 15 residues.

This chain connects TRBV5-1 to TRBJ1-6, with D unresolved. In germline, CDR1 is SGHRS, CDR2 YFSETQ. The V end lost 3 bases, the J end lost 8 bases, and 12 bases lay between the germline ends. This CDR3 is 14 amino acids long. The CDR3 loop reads CASSSARQDSPLHF. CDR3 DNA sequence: TGCGCCAGCAGCTCGGCCCGACAAGATTCACCCCTCCACTTT. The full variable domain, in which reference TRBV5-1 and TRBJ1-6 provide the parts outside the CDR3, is KAGVTQTPRYLIKTRGQQVTLSCSPISGHRSVSWYQQTPGQGLQFLFEYFSETQRNKGNFPGRFSGRQFSNSRSEMNVSTLELGDSALYLCASSSARQDSPLHFGNGTRLTVT.

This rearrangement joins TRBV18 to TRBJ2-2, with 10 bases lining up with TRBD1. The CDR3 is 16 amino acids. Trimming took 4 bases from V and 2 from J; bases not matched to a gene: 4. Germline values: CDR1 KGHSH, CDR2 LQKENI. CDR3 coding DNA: TGTGCCAGCTCACACAGACAGGGGGCTAACACCGGGGAGCTGTTTTTT. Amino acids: CASSHRQGANTGELFF.

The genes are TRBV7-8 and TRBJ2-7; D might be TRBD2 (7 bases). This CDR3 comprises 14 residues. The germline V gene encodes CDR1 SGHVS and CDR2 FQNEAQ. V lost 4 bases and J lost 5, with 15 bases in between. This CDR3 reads CASSSRGPRDEQYF. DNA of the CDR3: TGTGCCAGCAGCTCGCGGGGGCCTAGGGACGAGCAGTACTTC.

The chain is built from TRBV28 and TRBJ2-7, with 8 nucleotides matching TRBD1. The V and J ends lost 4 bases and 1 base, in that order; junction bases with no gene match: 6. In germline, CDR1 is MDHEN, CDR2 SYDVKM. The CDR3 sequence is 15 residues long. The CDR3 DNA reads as TGTGCCAGCAGTTGGACAGGGAAGTCTTCCTACGAGCAGTACTTC. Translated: CASSWTGKSSYEQYF.

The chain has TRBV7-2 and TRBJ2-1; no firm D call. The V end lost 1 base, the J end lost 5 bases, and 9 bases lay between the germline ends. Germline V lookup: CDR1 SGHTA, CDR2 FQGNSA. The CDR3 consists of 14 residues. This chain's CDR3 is CASSLGSVDNEQFF. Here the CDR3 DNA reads TGTGCCAGCAGCTTAGGGAGCGTGGACAATGAGCAGTTCTTC.

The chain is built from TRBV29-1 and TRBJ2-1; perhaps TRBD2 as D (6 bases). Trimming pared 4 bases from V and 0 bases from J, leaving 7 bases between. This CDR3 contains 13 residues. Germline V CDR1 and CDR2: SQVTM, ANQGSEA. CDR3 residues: CSVVGGSYNEQFF. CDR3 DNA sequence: TGCAGCGTTGTGGGGGGCTCCTACAATGAGCAGTTCTTC.

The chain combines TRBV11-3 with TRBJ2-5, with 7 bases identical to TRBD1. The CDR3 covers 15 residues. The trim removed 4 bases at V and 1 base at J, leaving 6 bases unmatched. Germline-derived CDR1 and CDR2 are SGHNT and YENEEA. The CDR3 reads CASSSGTDLQETQYF. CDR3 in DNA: TGTGCCAGCAGCTCGGGGACAGACCTCCAAGAGACCCAGTACTTC.

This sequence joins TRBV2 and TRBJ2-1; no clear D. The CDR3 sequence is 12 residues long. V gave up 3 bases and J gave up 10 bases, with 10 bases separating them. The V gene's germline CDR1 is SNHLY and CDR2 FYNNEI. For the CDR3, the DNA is TGTGCCAGCAGTGAGCCAGGCAGGGAGCAGTTCTTC. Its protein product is CASSEPGREQFF.

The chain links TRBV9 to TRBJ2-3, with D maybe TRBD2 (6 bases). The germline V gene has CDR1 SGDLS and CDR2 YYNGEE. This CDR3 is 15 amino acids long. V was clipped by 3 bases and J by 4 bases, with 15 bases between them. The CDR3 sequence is CASSAVGSSPDTQYF. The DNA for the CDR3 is TGTGCCAGCAGCGCCGTCGGGAGTTCCCCAGATACGCAGTATTTT.

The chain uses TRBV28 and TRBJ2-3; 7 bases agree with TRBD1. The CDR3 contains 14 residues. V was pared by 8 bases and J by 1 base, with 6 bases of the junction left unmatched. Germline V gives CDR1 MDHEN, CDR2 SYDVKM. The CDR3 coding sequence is TGTGCCAGCCGACAGGGCTGGGGCACAGATACGCAGTATTTT. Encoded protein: CASRQGWGTDTQYF.

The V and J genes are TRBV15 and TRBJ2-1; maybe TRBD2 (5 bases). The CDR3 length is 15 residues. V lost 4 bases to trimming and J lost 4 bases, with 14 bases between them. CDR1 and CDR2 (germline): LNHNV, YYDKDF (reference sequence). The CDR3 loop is CATSNLAGEYNEQFF. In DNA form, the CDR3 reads TGTGCCACCAGCAACCTGGCGGGCGAGTACAATGAGCAGTTCTTC. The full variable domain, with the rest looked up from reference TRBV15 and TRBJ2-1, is DAMVIQNPRYQVTQFGKPVTLSCSQTLNHNVMYWYQQKSSQAPKLLFHYYDKDFNNEADTPDNFQSRRPNTSFCFLDIRSPGLGDTAMYLCATSNLAGEYNEQFFGPGTRLTVL.

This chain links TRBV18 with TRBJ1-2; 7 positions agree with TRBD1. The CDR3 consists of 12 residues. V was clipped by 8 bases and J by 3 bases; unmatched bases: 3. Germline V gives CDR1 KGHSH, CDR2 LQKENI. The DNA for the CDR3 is TGTGCCAGCGCTACAGGGGACTATGGCTACACCTTC. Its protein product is CASATGDYGYTF.